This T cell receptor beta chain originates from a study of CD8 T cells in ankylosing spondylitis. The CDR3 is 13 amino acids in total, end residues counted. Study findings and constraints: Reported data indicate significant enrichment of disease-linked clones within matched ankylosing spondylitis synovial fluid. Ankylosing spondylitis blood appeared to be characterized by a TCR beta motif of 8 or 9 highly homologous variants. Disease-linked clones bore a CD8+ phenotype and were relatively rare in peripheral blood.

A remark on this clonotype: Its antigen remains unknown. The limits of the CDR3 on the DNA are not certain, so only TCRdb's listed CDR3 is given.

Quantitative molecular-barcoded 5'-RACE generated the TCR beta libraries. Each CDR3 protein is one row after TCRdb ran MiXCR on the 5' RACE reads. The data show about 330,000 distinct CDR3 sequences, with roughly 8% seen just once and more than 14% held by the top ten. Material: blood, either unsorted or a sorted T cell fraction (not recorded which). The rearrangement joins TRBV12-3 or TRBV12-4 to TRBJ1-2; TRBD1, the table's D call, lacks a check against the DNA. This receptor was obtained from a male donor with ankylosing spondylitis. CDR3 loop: CASSFLAGSEVTF.